The rows below give T cell receptor beta chains drawn from one sample of a study of graft-versus-host responses after intestinal transplantation. The repertoire was sequenced with immunoSEQ multiplex PCR; TCRdb's copy has only in-frame clones and lacks some. The sample has over 60,000 clones, roughly 89% seen once; the top ten hold 6.5% to 7%. The sample was bone marrow, taken approximately 100 weeks after intestinal transplantation. The source of these receptors is a human patient who received an intestinal transplant, so some T cells may come from the graft donor. Each CDR3 is given with its conserved first and last residue. The D gene is left open where the match is weak. The size field is filled for only some rows; it gives once, few, many or a size class.

j_gene,v_gene,abundance,d_gene,CDR3nt,CDR3aa
TRBJ2-7,TRBV11-2,-,-,TGTGCCAGCAGCCCAACCGCCGGGATCGCCTACGAGCAGTACTTC,CASSPTAGIAYEQYF
TRBJ2-7,TRBV7-2,-,-,TGTGCCAGCAGCTTCACCGGGACATCCGGCTACGAGCAGTACTTC,CASSFTGTSGYEQYF
TRBJ2-1,TRBV10-3,-,TRBD1,TGTGCCACTTACTACTCCGGGACAGGGGATGTGTACGATGAGCAGTTCTTC,CATYYSGTGDVYDEQFF
TRBJ2-7,TRBV7-9,-,-,TGTGCCGGCTCCCGGGACCCTGGGTCATGGGAGCAGTACTTC,CAGSRDPGSWEQYF
TRBJ2-7,TRBV6-1,-,-,TGTGCCAGCAGCGGAAGGCGGGCCCTCAGTTTCGGGCAGTACTTC,CASSGRRALSFGQYF
TRBJ2-3,TRBV28,once,TRBD1,TGTGCCAGCAGTTTGACAGGGGTGGTGGATACGCAGTATTTT,CASSLTGVVDTQYF
TRBJ2-7,TRBV2,-,-,TGTGCCAGCAGCGGGGGCTACGAGCAGTACTTC,CASSGGYEQYF
TRBJ2-5,TRBV5-4,-,TRBD1,TGTGCCAGCAGCCGCCCGGGACAGGAAGGGGAGACCCAGTACTTC,CASSRPGQEGETQYF
TRBJ2-1,TRBV19,-,TRBD1,TGTGCCAGTACCAGCCTGGGGACAGGGGAGGGGAATGAGCAGTTCTTC,CASTSLGTGEGNEQFF
TRBJ2-3,TRBV4-1,-,TRBD2,TGCGCCAGCAGCCAAGTCCCTACACTCAATAGCGGGAGGACTAGCACAGATACGCAGTATTTT,CASSQVPTLNSGRTSTDTQYF